The rows below give T cell receptor beta chains drawn from one sample of a study of blood T cell repertoires in COVID-19. The protocol was immunoSEQ multiplex PCR, while the TCRdb copy is restricted to in-frame clones and leaves out a portion. The sample carries more than 300,000 clones, about four fifths recorded once. The source material was PBMCs or T cells enriched from blood (not recorded which). The receptors were gathered from a woman aged 50 to 60 who had recovered from COVID-19. Both conserved end residues are part of each CDR3. A D gene is named only where the DNA matches it firmly. Clone size is shown for a subset of rows, as once, few, many or a class of expanded clone.

d_gene,len,abundance,j_gene,v_gene,CDR3nt,CDR3aa
NA,15,NA,TRBJ1-5,TRBV19,TGTGCCAGTAGTATTAGGGGTGTGGGCAATCAGCCCCAGCATTTT,CASSIRGVGNQPQHF
NA,16,NA,TRBJ1-2,TRBV19,TGTGCCAGTAGAAATCAAGGAGGTGGAGCGGGGTATGGCTACACCTTC,CASRNQGGGAGYGYTF
TRBD1,16,NA,TRBJ1-4,TRBV14,TGTGCCAGCAGCCAAGATGTCGGGACAGGGGGCGAAAAACTGTTTTTT,CASSQDVGTGGEKLFF
NA,14,once,TRBJ1-1,TRBV7-2,TGTGCCAGCAGCTTACAGGGGAGGAACACTGAAGCTTTCTTT,CASSLQGRNTEAFF
TRBD1,15,NA,TRBJ1-2,TRBV6-5,TGTGCCAGCATCCAAACAGGGGGCGGATTTCGGGGCTACACCTTC,CASIQTGGGFRGYTF
TRBD1,14,NA,TRBJ2-5,TRBV15,TGTGCCACCAGCAGAGAACGTCAGGGGGTGACCCAGTACTTC,CATSRERQGVTQYF
NA,14,NA,TRBJ1-1,TRBV5-1,TGCGCCAGCAGCTACAACCGAAGGAACACTGAAGCTTTCTTT,CASSYNRRNTEAFF
NA,20,many,TRBJ2-1,TRBV5-4,TGTGCCAGCAGCTCCCTTTTGACCAGAACCTACAGGAGCTCCTACAATGAGCAGTTCTTC,CASSSLLTRTYRSSYNEQFF
TRBD2,15,NA,TRBJ2-3,TRBV6-6,TGTGCCAGCAGTATCGAGCGGGGTAGCACAGATACGCAGTATTTT,CASSIERGSTDTQYF
NA,13,NA,TRBJ1-1,TRBV5-4,TGTGCCAGCAGTTACCCAGGGGAAACTGAAGCTTTCTTT,CASSYPGETEAFF
NA,12,NA,TRBJ2-3,TRBV6-5,TGTGCCACCCGTGGGGCCACAGATACGCAGTATTTT,CATRGATDTQYF
NA,12,NA,TRBJ2-7,TRBV11-3,TGTGCCAGCAGCCAGACTAGTTACGAGCAGTACTTC,CASSQTSYEQYF
NA,15,NA,TRBJ1-1,TRBV30,TGTGCCTGGAGTCCTCTAGACTTCCTGAACACTGAAGCTTTCTTT,CAWSPLDFLNTEAFF
TRBD1,15,NA,TRBJ2-5,TRBV6-1,TGTGCCAGCAGTCCCGGGGACAGATTTCAAGAGACCCAGTACTTC,CASSPGDRFQETQYF
NA,12,NA,TRBJ1-1,TRBV18,TGTGCCAGCTCAGAGCAGAACACTGAAGCTTTCTTT,CASSEQNTEAFF
NA,15,NA,TRBJ1-6,TRBV3-1/TRBV3-2,TGTGCCAGCAGCCTTAGCAACTCCTATAATTCACCCCTCCACTTT,CASSLSNSYNSPLHF
NA,16,NA,TRBJ2-2,TRBV6-6,TGTGCCAGCAGTCCACCGGGACTGCCTAACACCGGGGAGCTGTTTTTT,CASSPPGLPNTGELFF
NA,15,NA,TRBJ1-3,TRBV5-4,TGTGCCAGCAGCCGCACAGGGATCTCTGGAAACACCATATATTTT,CASSRTGISGNTIYF
TRBD2,17,once,TRBJ2-7,TRBV6-2/TRBV6-3,TGTGCCAGCAGTTTGAGGAGAGTGGGGGGGGATTTCTACGAGCAGTACTTC,CASSLRRVGGDFYEQYF
TRBD2,15,NA,TRBJ2-3,TRBV5-6,TGTGCCAGCAGCTACACTAGCGGGGGGGTTGATACGCAGTATTTT,CASSYTSGGVDTQYF
NA,15,NA,TRBJ1-2,TRBV7-2,TGTGCCAGCAGCTTAGTTTGGCGCAGGGCGGATGGCTACACCTTC,CASSLVWRRADGYTF
TRBD2,20,NA,TRBJ2-1,TRBV7-3,TGTGCCAGCAGCTTAACGCTAGGACTAGCGGGGGGGCCCTCCTACAATGAGCAGTTCTTC,CASSLTLGLAGGPSYNEQFF
TRBD1,16,NA,TRBJ1-2,TRBV7-2,TGTGCCAGCAGCTCCCCCCCGGGGGACAGGCTTCATGGCTACACCTTC,CASSSPPGDRLHGYTF